These T cell receptor beta chains were read from a single sample in a study of shared T cell receptors in the human thymus. Clones were sequenced by immunoSEQ multiplex PCR, and TCRdb holds only the in-frame ones, with some missing. Among approximately 580,000 clones, around three quarters were seen once, and the ten largest hold about 0.013%. The same sample was also studied in work on human thymus T cells.

Sequences were obtained from thymocytes. The receptors here all came from a boy younger than two with a congenital heart defect. Both conserved end residues are part of each CDR3. A D gene is named only where the DNA matches it firmly. Not every row has a clone size; where given, it reads once, few, many or a size class.

j_gene	abundance	v_gene	d_gene	CDR3nt	CDR3aa
TRBJ2-1	.	TRBV27	.	TGTGCCAGCAGTTTAAAGCCCCGACAGGAGCAGTTCTTC	CASSLKPRQEQFF
TRBJ1-2	.	TRBV14	TRBD1	TGTGCCAGCAGCCATCGGAGGGGGCGCGATGGCTACACCTTC	CASSHRRGRDGYTF
TRBJ2-1	.	TRBV7-6	TRBD2	TGTGCCAGCAGCAAAAGGACTAGCGGGTACAATGAGCAGTTCTTC	CASSKRTSGYNEQFF
TRBJ2-3	.	TRBV5-4	TRBD2	TGTGCCAGCAGCCCCAACCTGACTAGCGGGGATTCCACAGATACGCAGTATTTT	CASSPNLTSGDSTDTQYF
TRBJ1-4	.	TRBV5-8	.	TGTGCCAGCAGCTTTGCGCCCGACAGGTACAATGAAAAACTGTTTTTT	CASSFAPDRYNEKLFF
TRBJ1-5	few	TRBV10-3	TRBD1	TGTGCCATCAGTCCCGGGACAGGGGACAGAAGTTCCCAGCATTTT	CAISPGTGDRSSQHF
TRBJ2-4	.	TRBV27	TRBD1	TGTGCCAGCAGTAGGACAGGGGTAGCCAAAAACATTCAGTACTTC	CASSRTGVAKNIQYF
TRBJ2-7	once	TRBV2	.	TGTGCCAGCATTCGGGGTTACCACGAGCAGTACTTC	CASIRGYHEQYF
TRBJ2-1	few	TRBV11-2	TRBD2	TGTGCCAGCAGCCCACTGGATGAGGGAGCGGGAGACGCAAATGAGCAGTTCTTC	CASSPLDEGAGDANEQFF
TRBJ2-3	.	TRBV4-2	TRBD2	TGTGCCAGCAGCCAAGATAAGGAAGCGGGAGTGGATACGCAGTATTTT	CASSQDKEAGVDTQYF
TRBJ2-7	.	TRBV2	.	TGTGCCAGCAGTGAGGCCATGACCCCTAGAAGGGGCGTCGAGCAGTACTTC	CASSEAMTPRRGVEQYF
TRBJ2-5	.	TRBV28	TRBD2	TGTGCCAGCAGTGGGACTAGCGGGCGACGGGAGACCCAGTACTTC	CASSGTSGRRETQYF
TRBJ2-3	few	TRBV7-8	.	TGTGCCAGCAGCTCTCGTATTCGGGAGCCCCCAGATACGCAGTATTTT	CASSSRIREPPDTQYF
TRBJ2-7	.	TRBV14	TRBD1	TGTGCCAGCAGCCACCGGACAGGTCGGGACGAGCAGTACTTC	CASSHRTGRDEQYF
TRBJ2-7	.	TRBV28	.	TGTGCCAGCAGTTTAGGGGGACTTCCCTTCTTC	CASSLGGLPFF
TRBJ1-2	.	TRBV18	.	TGTGCCAGCGACCCAGGAGGCTACACCTTC	CASDPGGYTF
TRBJ2-1	once	TRBV10-1	TRBD2	TGCGCCAGCAGTGACCCGACTAGCGGGTGGAATGAGCAGTTCTTC	CASSDPTSGWNEQFF
TRBJ2-2	few	TRBV30	.	TGTGCCTGGGCCGGGACTCAGAACACCGGGGAGCTGTTTTTT	CAWAGTQNTGELFF
TRBJ2-7	.	TRBV6-5	.	TGTGCCAGCAGGCACAGCCGGGATGGACCCGGGGAGCAGTACTTC	CASRHSRDGPGEQYF
TRBJ2-1	.	TRBV20-1	.	TGCAGTGCTGCAGGACTCTTTGAGCAGTTCTTC	CSAAGLFEQFF
TRBJ2-7	.	TRBV6-5	.	TGTGCCAGCAGTTACGGATCGGGGAGCAGAGGGTACGAGCAGTACTTC	CASSYGSGSRGYEQYF
TRBJ1-2	few	TRBV30	TRBD1	TGTGCCTGGAGGGGACAGGGGGTACAGAGTGGCTACACCTTC	CAWRGQGVQSGYTF
TRBJ2-5	.	TRBV4-1	TRBD2	TGCGCCAGCAGCCAAGAAGTTGATTCGTGGTTGGGGCGGGGGAGGGGAAAAGAGACCCAGTACTTC	CASSQEVDSWLGRGRGKETQYF
TRBJ1-2	.	TRBV5-1	TRBD1	TGCGCCAGCCAAGGGGACAGGAATGGCTACACCTTC	CASQGDRNGYTF
TRBJ1-2	.	TRBV5-8	.	TGTGCCAGCAGCTCTGCCACTCGACGGGTTGACTATGGCTACACCTTC	CASSSATRRVDYGYTF
TRBJ2-7	.	TRBV7-9	.	TGTGCCAGCACCATGACAGGTGGATACGAGCAGTACTTC	CASTMTGGYEQYF
TRBJ2-1	.	TRBV10-2	TRBD2	TGCGCCAGCAGTGTCCTAGCGGGAGAACACAATGAGCAGTTCTTC	CASSVLAGEHNEQFF
TRBJ2-5	.	TRBV30	TRBD2	TGTGCCTGGAGGGACGGGAGGGAGACCCAGTACTTC	CAWRDGRETQYF
TRBJ2-7	.	TRBV27	TRBD2	TGTGCCAGCAGTACGACGGGACTAGCGGGCTCAAGCTCCTACGAGCAGTACTTC	CASSTTGLAGSSSYEQYF